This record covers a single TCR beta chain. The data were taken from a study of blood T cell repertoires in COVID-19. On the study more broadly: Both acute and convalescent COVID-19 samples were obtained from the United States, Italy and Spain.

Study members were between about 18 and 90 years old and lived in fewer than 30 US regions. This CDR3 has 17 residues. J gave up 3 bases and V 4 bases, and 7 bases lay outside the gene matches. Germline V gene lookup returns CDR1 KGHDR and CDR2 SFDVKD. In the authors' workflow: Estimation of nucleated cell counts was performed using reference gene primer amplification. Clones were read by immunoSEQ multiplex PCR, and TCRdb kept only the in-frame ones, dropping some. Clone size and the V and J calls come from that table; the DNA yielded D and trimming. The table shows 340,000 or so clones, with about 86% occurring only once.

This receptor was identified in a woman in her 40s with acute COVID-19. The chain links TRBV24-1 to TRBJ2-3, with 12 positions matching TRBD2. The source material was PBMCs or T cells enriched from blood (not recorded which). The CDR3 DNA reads TGTGCCACCAGTGACAGACTAGCGGGAGTAAGGACAGATACGCAGTATTTT. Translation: CATSDRLAGVRTDTQYF.